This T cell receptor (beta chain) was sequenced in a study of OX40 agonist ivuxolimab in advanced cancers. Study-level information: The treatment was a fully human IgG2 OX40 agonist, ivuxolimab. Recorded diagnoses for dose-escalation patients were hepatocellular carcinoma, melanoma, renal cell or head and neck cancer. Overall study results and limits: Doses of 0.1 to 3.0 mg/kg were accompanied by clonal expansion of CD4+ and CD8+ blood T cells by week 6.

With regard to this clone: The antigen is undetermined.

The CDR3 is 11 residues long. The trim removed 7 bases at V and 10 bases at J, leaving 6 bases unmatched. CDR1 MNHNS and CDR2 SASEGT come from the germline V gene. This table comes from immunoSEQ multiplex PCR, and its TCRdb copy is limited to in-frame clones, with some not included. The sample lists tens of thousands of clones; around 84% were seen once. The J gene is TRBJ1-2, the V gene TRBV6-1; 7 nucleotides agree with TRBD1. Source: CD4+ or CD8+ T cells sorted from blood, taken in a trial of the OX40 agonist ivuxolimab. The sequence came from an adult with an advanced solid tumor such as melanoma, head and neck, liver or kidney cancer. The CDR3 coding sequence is TGTGCCAGCATCTGGGGACAGTTCTACACCTTC. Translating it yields CASIWGQFYTF.